This note documents a single TCR beta chain sequence. Its specificity is not known. This specimen belongs to a study of CXCR3-negative and CXCR3-positive naive CD8 T cells. Study overall: The dataset comprises approximately 140 million TRB reads in total, with about 1.5 +/- 0.3 million reads per library.

Whole-study results and caveats: Relative to memory CD8+ cells, whose diversity was much lower, both naive subsets had comparably high diversity. The study found more hydrophobic TRB CDR3s in CXCR3-positive naive cells than in CXCR3-negative naive cells.

This CDR3 contains 13 residues. Germline V CDR1 and CDR2: MRHNA, SNTAGT. CD45RO-CCR7+CD27+CD95- defined naive CD8+ T cells. UMI-labeled 5' RACE TRB cDNA libraries were prepared from the cells. TCRdb re-called the 5' RACE reads; every CDR3 protein appears as one record, without DNA. The sample is made up of 130,000 to 150,000 distinct CDR3 sequences, and the top ten hold under 0.35% of it. Sequencing used naive CXCR3+ CD8+ T cells from blood. The subset was: CD45RO-CCR7+CD27+CD95- naive CD8+ T cells expressing CXCR3 (TNR3+). The rearrangement uses TRBV6-4 and TRBJ2-5; TCRdb proposes TRBD1, but this gene call is untestable without DNA. The receptor's source is a human donor in good health. Some clones in this sample may be carry-over from other donors' samples. The chain's CDR3 is CASRGGGQETQHF.